One sample yielded the 20 T cell receptor beta chains listed below, sequenced in a study of post-analysis software for immune sequencing data. Study-wide findings and caveats: Higher frequency in patients than in controls was seen for roughly five TRBV segments, with TRBV5-6, TRBV5-1 and TRBV20-1 among them.

Carried by the TCR beta cDNA libraries were unique molecular identifiers. TCRdb ran MiXCR on the PCR reads and lists one entry per CDR3 protein. The sample comprises around 440,000 distinct CDR3 sequences, over 35% of which are singletons, and around 10% rests with the top ten. No antigens are known for them. Source material: blood. The receptors originated from a girl aged 5 to 17 with multiple sclerosis.

The J gene is TRBJ2-6, the V gene TRBV6-5; 7 bases fit TRBD1. The CDR3 totals 17 residues. The V gene's germline CDR1 is MNHEY and CDR2 SVGAGI. J gave up 0 bases and V 4 bases, and 6 bases lay outside the gene matches. The CDR3 bases are TGTGCCAGCAGTTTCGGACAGGCCTTCTCTGGGGCCAACGTCCTGACTTTC. Translation: CASSFGQAFSGANVLTF.

The chain employs TRBV20-1 and TRBJ1-5; perhaps TRBD1 as D (6 bases). The CDR3 runs to 15 residues. Germline V gene sequence: CDR1 DFQATT, CDR2 SNEGSKA (reference sequence). V lost 0 bases, J lost 3 bases, and 12 bases lay in between. For the CDR3, the DNA is TGCAGTGCTAGAGATGGGGGGCAACTCAATCAGCCCCAGCATTTT. Its translation: CSARDGGQLNQPQHF.

The chain recombines TRBV4-2 with TRBJ2-3; 11 nucleotides match TRBD2. The CDR3 contains 15 residues. Germline assignment: CDR1 LGHNA and CDR2 YNFKEQ. The trim removed 6 bases at V and 6 bases at J, leaving 8 bases unmatched. CDR3 DNA sequence: TGTGCCAGCAGGCCTACTAGCGGGAGTTGGGATACGCAGTATTTT. Its translation: CASRPTSGSWDTQYF.

J is TRBJ2-1 and V is TRBV20-1; 8 positions match TRBD1. The V gene's germline CDR1 is DFQATT and CDR2 SNEGSKA (reference sequence). The CDR3 runs to 16 residues. The trim removed 0 bases at V and 10 bases at J, leaving 14 bases unmatched. CDR3 region: CSARERTGKSFNEQFF. The CDR3 bases are TGCAGTGCTAGAGAACGGACAGGGAAAAGTTTTAACGAGCAGTTCTTC.

J is TRBJ1-1 and V is TRBV20-1, with TRBD1 matching over 7 bases. The V gene's germline CDR1 is DFQATT and CDR2 SNEGSKA (reference sequence). This CDR3 is built from 14 residues. Trimming took 6 bases from V and 1 from J; bases not matched to a gene: 8. As DNA, the CDR3 is TGCAGTGCGGCAGACAGGGTAGGGAACACTGAAGCTTTCTTT. Translating gives CSAADRVGNTEAFF.

This clonotype came up a few times. The chain uses TRBV10-3 and TRBJ2-1; TRBD2 aligns across 10 bases. Germline CDR1 and CDR2: ENHRY and SYGVKD. The CDR3 spans 14 residues. The V gene end was trimmed by 6 bases and the J gene end by 9 bases; junction bases not matched to a gene: 8. CDR3 protein: CAIRERLAGVEQFF. In DNA, the CDR3 is TGTGCCATCAGGGAAAGGCTAGCGGGAGTTGAGCAGTTCTTC.

The chain uses TRBV10-3 and TRBJ1-5, with D unclear. From germline, CDR1 is ENHRY and CDR2 SYGVKD. Trimming shortened V by 0 bases and J by 4 bases, and 10 bases separated the two germline ends. The CDR3 spans 15 residues. The CDR3 coding sequence is TGTGCCATCAGTGAGTCGAAGGTGGGAAATCAGCCCCAGCATTTT. It is translated as CAISESKVGNQPQHF.

V usage is TRBV11-2 and J usage is TRBJ1-1; 7 bases agree with TRBD1. This CDR3 has 13 residues. V shed 3 bases, J shed 6 bases, and the junction held 4 bases outside the gene matches. CDR1 is SGHAT and CDR2 is FQNNGV in the germline V gene. The CDR3 here is CASSFGGGPEAFF. As DNA, the CDR3 is TGTGCCAGCAGCTTCGGAGGGGGCCCTGAAGCTTTCTTT.

This clonotype has more than one count but fewer than ten. The V gene is TRBV7-8, the J gene TRBJ2-1; tentative D call: TRBD1 (6 bases). V was cut by 5 bases and J by 5 bases, with 10 bases left in between. Germline values: CDR1 SGHVS, CDR2 FQNEAQ. CDR3 length: 13 residues. The chain's CDR3 is CASSQDRNNEQFF. The CDR3 nucleotides read TGTGCCAGCAGCCAGGACAGAAACAATGAGCAGTTCTTC.

The J gene is TRBJ2-3, the V gene TRBV20-1; D not certain. V lost 0 bases to trimming and J lost 5 bases, with 9 bases between them. There are 13 residues in the CDR3. Germline V gene sequence: CDR1 DFQATT, CDR2 SNEGSKA (reference sequence). The CDR3, as DNA: TGCAGTGCTAGAGATACAGTGGTAGATACGCAGTATTTT. This codes for CSARDTVVDTQYF.

The table lists this clonotype with a count of one. The chain joins TRBV3-1 to TRBJ2-5, with 7 positions matching TRBD1. CDR3 size: 14 residues. The germline V gene encodes CDR1 LGHDT and CDR2 YNNKEL (reference sequence). V lost 4 bases to trimming and J lost 5 bases; unmatched junction nucleotides: 7. CDR3 in DNA: TGTGCCAGCAGCCGCCAGACAGGGTCGGAGACCCAGTACTTC. Encoded protein: CASSRQTGSETQYF.

This clonotype was seen at least ten times. A read error may account for a junction end that differs from germline. The chain uses TRBV7-6 and TRBJ1-4; 9 positions agree with TRBD1. The CDR3 consists of 16 residues. CDR1 and CDR2 (germline): SGHVS, FNYEAQ. The CDR3: CASSLAQGATSEKLFF. For the CDR3, the DNA is TGTGCCAGCAGCTTAGCACAGGGGGCGACTAGTGAAAAACTGTTTTTT.

In this sample, this clonotype turned up a few times. The chain uses TRBV24-1 and TRBJ2-1, with TRBD2 matching 7 bases. With V trimmed by 7 bases and J by 5 bases, 4 bases remained unmatched. CDR1 and CDR2 from the germline V gene are KGHDR and SFDVKD. CDR3 length: 13 amino acids. CDR3 sequence: CATSGRLDNEQFF. CDR3 coding DNA: TGTGCCACCAGCGGGAGGCTTGACAATGAGCAGTTCTTC.

The chain is built from TRBV19 and TRBJ2-4; tentatively, D is TRBD2 (6 bases). Near its end, the DNA agrees better with TRBJ2-7, so the J call may be wrong. CDR3 size: 15 residues. Per germline, CDR1 LNHDA and CDR2 SQIVND (reference sequence). CDR3 in DNA: TGTGCCAGTAGTTTCTCCGGGACTGGGACCTACGAGCAGTACTTC. Residues: CASSFSGTGTYEQYF.

This clonotype was seen many times. This chain joins TRBV27 and TRBJ2-1; TRBD2 aligns across 16 bases. Germline lookup yields CDR1 MNHEY and CDR2 SMNVEV (reference sequence). CDR3 length: 17 amino acids. V was clipped by 6 bases and J by 5 bases; unmatched bases: 7. The CDR3 loop is CASSPGTSGRGDNEQFF. The CDR3 nucleotides are TGTGCCAGCAGCCCAGGGACTAGCGGGAGGGGAGACAATGAGCAGTTCTTC.

This chain's CDR3 is CASSFIRGGAYGYTF. The CDR3 DNA follows: TGTGCCAGCAGTTTTATTCGAGGGGGCGCGTATGGCTACACCTTC. The chain carries TRBV27 and TRBJ1-2; TRBD1 aligns across 7 bases. The germline CDR1 and CDR2 sequences are MNHEY and SMNVEV (reference sequence). Unmatched junction bases numbered 9, after V lost 3 bases and J lost 5 bases. This CDR3 region has 15 residues.

The chain employs TRBV29-1 and TRBJ1-5, with 11 nucleotides matching TRBD1. In germline, CDR1 is SQVTM, CDR2 ANQGSEA. With 3 bases clipped from V and 6 bases from J, the junction kept 1 base outside the gene matches. There are 13 residues in the CDR3. The CDR3 nucleotides are TGCAGCGTTGAGGGGACAGGGGGTCAGCCCCAGCATTTT. Translating it yields CSVEGTGGQPQHF.

The rearrangement links TRBV2 to TRBJ2-1; possible D gene TRBD1, 6 bases. Looked up from germline, CDR1 is SNHLY and CDR2 is FYNNEI. The V gene lost 6 bases and the J gene lost 0 bases, with 12 bases spanning the gap. The CDR3 length is 15 residues. DNA of the CDR3: TGTGCCAGCAGGAGTGGACAGAGCTCCTACAATGAGCAGTTCTTC. Protein: CASRSGQSSYNEQFF.

J is TRBJ1-5 and V is TRBV20-1, with a tentative D call TRBD1 (5 bases). CDR3 length equals 15 residues. Germline V gene data show CDR1 as DFQATT and CDR2 as SNEGSKA (reference sequence). The V and J ends lost 3 bases and 2 bases respectively, with 14 bases between them. The CDR3 region has the DNA TGCAGTGCTAGGGGGGGGGTAGGGGGCAATCAGCCCCAGCATTTT. Protein product: CSARGGVGGNQPQHF.

The chain joins TRBV4-3 to TRBJ2-3; the D gene is possibly TRBD1 (5 bases). Germline loops: CDR1 LGHNA, CDR2 YSLEER. The CDR3 runs to 14 residues. The germline V and J ends were trimmed by 0 bases and 6 bases, with 10 bases remaining between them. CDR3 sequence reads: CASSQDRVGDTQYF. The CDR3 bases are TGCGCCAGCAGCCAAGACAGGGTCGGGGATACGCAGTATTTT.